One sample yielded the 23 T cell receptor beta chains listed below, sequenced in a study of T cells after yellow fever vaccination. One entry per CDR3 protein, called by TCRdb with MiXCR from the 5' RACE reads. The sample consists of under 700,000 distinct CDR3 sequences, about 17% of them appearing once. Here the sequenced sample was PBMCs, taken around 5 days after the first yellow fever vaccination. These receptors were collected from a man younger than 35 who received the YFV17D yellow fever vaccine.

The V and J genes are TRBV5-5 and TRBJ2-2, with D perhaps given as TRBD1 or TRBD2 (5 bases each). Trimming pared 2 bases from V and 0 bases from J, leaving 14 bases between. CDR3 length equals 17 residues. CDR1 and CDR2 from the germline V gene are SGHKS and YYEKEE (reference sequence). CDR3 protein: CASSFGGTPPNTGELFF. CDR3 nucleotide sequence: TGTGCCAGCAGCTTCGGTGGGACCCCGCCGAACACCGGGGAGCTGTTTTTT.

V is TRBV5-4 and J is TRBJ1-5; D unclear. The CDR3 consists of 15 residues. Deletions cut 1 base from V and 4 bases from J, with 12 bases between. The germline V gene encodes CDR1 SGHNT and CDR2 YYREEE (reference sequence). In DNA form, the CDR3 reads TGTGCCAGCAGCTTGTACGGGGAAGCGAATCAGCCCCAGCATTTT. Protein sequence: CASSLYGEANQPQHF. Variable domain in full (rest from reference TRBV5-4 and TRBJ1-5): ETGVTQSPTHLIKTRGQQVTLRCSSQSGHNTVSWYQQALGQGPQFIFQYYREEENGRGNFPPRFSGLQFPNYSSELNVNALELDDSALYLCASSLYGEANQPQHFGDGTRLSIL.

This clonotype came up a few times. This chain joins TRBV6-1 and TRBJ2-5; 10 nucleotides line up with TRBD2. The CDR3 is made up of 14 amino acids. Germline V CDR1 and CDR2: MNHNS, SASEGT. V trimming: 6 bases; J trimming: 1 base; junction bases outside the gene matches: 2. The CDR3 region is CASRGLATQETQYF. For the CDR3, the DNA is TGTGCCAGCAGGGGACTAGCGACCCAAGAGACCCAGTACTTC.

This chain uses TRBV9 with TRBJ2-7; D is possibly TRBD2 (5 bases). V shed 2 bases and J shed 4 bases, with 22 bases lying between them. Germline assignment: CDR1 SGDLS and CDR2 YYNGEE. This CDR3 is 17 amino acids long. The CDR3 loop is CASSVPISGERTYEQYV. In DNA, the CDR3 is TGTGCCAGCAGCGTCCCCATTTCCGGGGAAAGGACTTACGAGCAGTACGTC.

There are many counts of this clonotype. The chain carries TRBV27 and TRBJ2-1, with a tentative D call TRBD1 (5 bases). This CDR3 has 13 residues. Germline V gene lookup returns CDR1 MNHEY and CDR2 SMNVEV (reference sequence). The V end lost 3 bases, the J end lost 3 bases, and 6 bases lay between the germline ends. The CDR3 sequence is CASSFTGYNEQFF. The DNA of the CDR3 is TGTGCCAGCAGTTTCACAGGCTACAATGAGCAGTTCTTC.

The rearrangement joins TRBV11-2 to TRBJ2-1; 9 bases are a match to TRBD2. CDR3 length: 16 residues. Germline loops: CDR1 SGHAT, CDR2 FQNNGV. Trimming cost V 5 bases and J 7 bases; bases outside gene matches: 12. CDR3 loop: CASSPILAGGRNEQFF. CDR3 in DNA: TGTGCCAGCAGCCCCATCTTGGCGGGGGGGAGGAATGAGCAGTTCTTC. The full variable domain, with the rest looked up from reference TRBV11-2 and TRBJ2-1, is EAGVAQSPRYKIIEKRQSVAFWCNPISGHATLYWYQQILGQGPKLLIQFQNNGVVDDSQLPKDRFSAERLKGVDSTLKIQPAKLEDSAVYLCASSPILAGGRNEQFFGPGTRLTVL.

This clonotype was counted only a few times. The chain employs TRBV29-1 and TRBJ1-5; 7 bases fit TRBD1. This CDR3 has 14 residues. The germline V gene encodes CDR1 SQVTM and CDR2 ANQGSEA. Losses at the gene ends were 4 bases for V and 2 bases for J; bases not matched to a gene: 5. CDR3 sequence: CSVGSGTGNQPQHF. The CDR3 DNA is TGCAGCGTTGGGTCGGGGACAGGCAATCAGCCCCAGCATTTT.

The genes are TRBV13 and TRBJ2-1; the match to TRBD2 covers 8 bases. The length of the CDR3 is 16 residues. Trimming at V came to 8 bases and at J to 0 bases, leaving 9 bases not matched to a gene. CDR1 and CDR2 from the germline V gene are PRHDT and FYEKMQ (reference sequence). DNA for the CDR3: TGTGCCAGCTATAGCGGGGTAATTAGCTCCTACAATGAGCAGTTCTTC. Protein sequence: CASYSGVISSYNEQFF.

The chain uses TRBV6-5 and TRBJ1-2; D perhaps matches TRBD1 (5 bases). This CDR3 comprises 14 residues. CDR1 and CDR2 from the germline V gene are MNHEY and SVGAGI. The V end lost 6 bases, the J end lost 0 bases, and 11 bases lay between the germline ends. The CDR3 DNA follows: TGTGCCAGCAGGAGACAGCCAGCTAACTATGGCTACACCTTC. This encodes CASRRQPANYGYTF.

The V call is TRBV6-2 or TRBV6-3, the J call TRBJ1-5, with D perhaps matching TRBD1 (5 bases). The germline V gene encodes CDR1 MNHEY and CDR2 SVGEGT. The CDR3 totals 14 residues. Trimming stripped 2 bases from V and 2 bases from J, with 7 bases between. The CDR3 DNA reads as TGTGCCAGCAGTTACATAGGGGGCAATCAGCCCCAGCATTTT. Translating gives CASSYIGGNQPQHF.

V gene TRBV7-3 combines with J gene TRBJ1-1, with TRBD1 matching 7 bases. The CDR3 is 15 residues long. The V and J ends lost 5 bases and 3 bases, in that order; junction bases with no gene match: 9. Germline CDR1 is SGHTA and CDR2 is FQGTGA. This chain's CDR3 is CASSPTGGTDTEAFF. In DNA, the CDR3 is TGTGCCAGCAGCCCAACTGGAGGGACAGACACTGAAGCTTTCTTT. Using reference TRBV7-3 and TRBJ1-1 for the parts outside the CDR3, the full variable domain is GAGVSQTPSNKVTEKGKYVELRCDPISGHTALYWYRQSLGQGPEFLIYFQGTGAADDSGLPNDRFFAVRPEGSVSTLKIQRTERGDSAVYLCASSPTGGTDTEAFFGQGTRLTVV.

This CDR3 is CATEDTDTQYF. DNA for the CDR3: TGTGCCACTGAAGACACAGATACGCAGTATTTT. The chain carries TRBV24-1 and TRBJ2-3; D not resolved. The germline gives CDR1 KGHDR, CDR2 SFDVKD. The CDR3 has 11 residues. With 10 bases removed from V and 2 bases from J, the gap between germline ends came to 6 bases.

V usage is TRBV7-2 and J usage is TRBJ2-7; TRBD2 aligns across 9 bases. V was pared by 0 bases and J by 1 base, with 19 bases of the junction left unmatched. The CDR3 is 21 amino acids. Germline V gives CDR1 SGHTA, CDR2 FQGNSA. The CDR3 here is CASSLALRRRGGHGSSYEQYF. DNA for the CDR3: TGTGCCAGCAGCTTAGCCCTCCGGAGGCGGGGGGGCCACGGGTCTTCCTACGAGCAGTACTTC.

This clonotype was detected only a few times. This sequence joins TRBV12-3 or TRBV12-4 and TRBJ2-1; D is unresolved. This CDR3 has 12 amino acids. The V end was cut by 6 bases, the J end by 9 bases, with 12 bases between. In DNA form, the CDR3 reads TGTGCCAGCAGCAGAAACTGGGGTGAGCAGTTCTTC. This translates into CASSRNWGEQFF.

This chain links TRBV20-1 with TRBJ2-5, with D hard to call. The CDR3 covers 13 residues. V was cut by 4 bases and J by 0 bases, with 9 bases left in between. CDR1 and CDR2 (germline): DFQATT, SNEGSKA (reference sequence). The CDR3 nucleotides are TGCAGTGCTAACCCGGAGAACCAAGAGACCCAGTACTTC. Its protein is CSANPENQETQYF.

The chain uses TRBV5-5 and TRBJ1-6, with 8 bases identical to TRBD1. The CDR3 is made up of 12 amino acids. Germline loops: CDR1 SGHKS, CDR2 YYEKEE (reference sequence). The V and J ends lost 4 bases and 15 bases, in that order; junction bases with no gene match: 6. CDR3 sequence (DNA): TGTGCCAGCAGCCCGGAGGACAGGGTCCTCCACTTT. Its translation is CASSPEDRVLHF. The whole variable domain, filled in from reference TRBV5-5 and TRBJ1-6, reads DAGVTQSPTHLIKTRGQQVTLRCSPISGHKSVSWYQQVLGQGPQFIFQYYEKEERGRGNFPDRFSARQFPNYSSELNVNALLLGDSALYLCASSPEDRVLHFGNGTRLTVT.

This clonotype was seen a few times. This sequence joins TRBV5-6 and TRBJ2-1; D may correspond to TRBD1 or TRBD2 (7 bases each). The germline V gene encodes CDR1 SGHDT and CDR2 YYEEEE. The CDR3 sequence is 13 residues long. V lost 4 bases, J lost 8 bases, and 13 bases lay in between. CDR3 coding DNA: TGTGCCAGCAGCCGACAGGGAGGGTATGAGCAGTTCTTC. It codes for CASSRQGGYEQFF.

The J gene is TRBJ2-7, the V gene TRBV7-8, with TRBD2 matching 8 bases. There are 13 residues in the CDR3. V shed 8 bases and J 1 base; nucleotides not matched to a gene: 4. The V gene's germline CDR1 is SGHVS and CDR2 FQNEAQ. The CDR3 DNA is TGTGCCAGCTCAGCTAGCGGGTCCTACGAGCAGTACGTC. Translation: CASSASGSYEQYV.

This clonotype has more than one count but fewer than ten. This chain's CDR3 is CASSQPRLAHEQFF. The CDR3 DNA sequence: TGTGCCAGCAGCCAACCACGACTAGCCCATGAGCAGTTCTTC. The V gene is TRBV3-1, the J gene TRBJ2-1; 7 bases are a match to TRBD2. V was clipped by 2 bases and J by 8 bases; unmatched bases: 6. Per the germline V gene, CDR1 is LGHDT and CDR2 is YNNKEL (reference sequence). The CDR3 has 14 amino acids.

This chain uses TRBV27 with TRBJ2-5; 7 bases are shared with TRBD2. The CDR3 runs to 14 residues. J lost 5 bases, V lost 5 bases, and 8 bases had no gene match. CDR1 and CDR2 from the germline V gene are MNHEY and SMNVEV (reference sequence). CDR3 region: CASSPLGRAETQYF. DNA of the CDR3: TGTGCCAGCAGTCCCCTGGGGAGGGCGGAGACCCAGTACTTC.

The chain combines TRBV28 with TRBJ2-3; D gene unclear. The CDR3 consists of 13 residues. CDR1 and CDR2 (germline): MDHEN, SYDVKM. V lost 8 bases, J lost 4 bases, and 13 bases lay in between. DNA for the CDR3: TGTGCCAGCGGTGATAGGGTCCCAGATACGCAGTATTTT. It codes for CASGDRVPDTQYF.

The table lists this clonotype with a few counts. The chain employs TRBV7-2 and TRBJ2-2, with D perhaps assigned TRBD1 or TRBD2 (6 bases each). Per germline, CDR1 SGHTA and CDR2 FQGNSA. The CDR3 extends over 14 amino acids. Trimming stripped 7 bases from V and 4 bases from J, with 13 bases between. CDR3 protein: CASIWGRGTGELFF. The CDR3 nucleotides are TGTGCCAGCATCTGGGGGCGGGGCACCGGGGAGCTGTTTTTT.

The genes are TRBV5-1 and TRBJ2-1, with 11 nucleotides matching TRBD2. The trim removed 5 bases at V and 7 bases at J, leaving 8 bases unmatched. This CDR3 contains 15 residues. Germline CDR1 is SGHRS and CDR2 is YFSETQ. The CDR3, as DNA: TGCGCCAGCAGGACCGGGACTAGCGGTAGAAATGAGCAGTTCTTC. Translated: CASRTGTSGRNEQFF. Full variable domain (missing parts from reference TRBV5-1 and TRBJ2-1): KAGVTQTPRYLIKTRGQQVTLSCSPISGHRSVSWYQQTPGQGLQFLFEYFSETQRNKGNFPGRFSGRQFSNSRSEMNVSTLELGDSALYLCASRTGTSGRNEQFFGPGTRLTVL.